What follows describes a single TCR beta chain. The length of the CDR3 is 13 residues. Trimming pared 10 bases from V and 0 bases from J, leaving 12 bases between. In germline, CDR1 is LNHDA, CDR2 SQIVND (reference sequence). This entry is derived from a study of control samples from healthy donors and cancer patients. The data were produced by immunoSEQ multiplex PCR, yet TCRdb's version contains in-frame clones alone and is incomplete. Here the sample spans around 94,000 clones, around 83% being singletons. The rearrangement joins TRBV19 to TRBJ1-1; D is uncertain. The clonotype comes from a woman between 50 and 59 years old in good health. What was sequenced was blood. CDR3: CATTTDMNTEAFF. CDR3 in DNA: TGTGCCACTACTACAGACATGAACACTGAAGCTTTCTTT. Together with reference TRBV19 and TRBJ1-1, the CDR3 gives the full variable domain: DGGITQSPKYLFRKEGQNVTLSCEQNLNHDAMYWYRQDPGQGLRLIYYSQIVNDFQKGDIAEGYSVSREKKESFPLTVTSAQKNPTAFYLCATTTDMNTEAFFGQGTRLTVV.